This is a list of T cell receptor beta chains from one sample in a study of T cell repertoires in cytomegalovirus infection. TCRdb analysed the reads with MiXCR anew, one entry per CDR3 protein. The table records approximately 250,000 distinct CDR3 sequences, about 12% of them present only once. Material: PBMCs. These receptors originate from a human donor in good health (CMV status not recorded). Some clones in this sample may be carry-over from other donors' samples. Each CDR3 is given with its conserved first and last residue. Each record gives: clone size, J gene, V gene, D gene, CDR3 protein, CDR3 DNA. D genes are given only for firm matches. Where a row states a size, it is once, few, many or the class of an expanded clone; other rows omit it.

clone_size: many; j_call: TRBJ1-5; v_call: TRBV10-3; d_call: -; cdr3_aa: CAISGGAYSNQPQHF; cdr3_nt: TGTGCCATCAGTGGAGGGGCGTATAGCAATCAGCCCCAGCATTTT
clone_size: many; j_call: TRBJ1-1; v_call: TRBV12-3/TRBV12-4; d_call: -; cdr3_aa: CASSLAGPPTEAFF; cdr3_nt: TGTGCCAGCAGTTTAGCGGGGCCCCCCACTGAAGCTTTCTTT
clone_size: -; j_call: TRBJ2-1; v_call: TRBV6-6; d_call: TRBD2; cdr3_aa: CASSYGGGNYNEQFF; cdr3_nt: TGTGCCAGCAGTTACGGCGGGGGGAACTACAATGAGCAGTTCTTC
clone_size: -; j_call: TRBJ2-1; v_call: TRBV19; d_call: TRBD2; cdr3_aa: CATQTSGGGEQFF; cdr3_nt: TGTGCCACCCAGACTAGCGGAGGCGGTGAGCAGTTCTTC
clone_size: few; j_call: TRBJ2-2; v_call: TRBV10-3; d_call: -; cdr3_aa: CAISEGREVNTGELFF; cdr3_nt: TGTGCCATCAGTGAGGGCAGGGAGGTGAACACCGGGGAGCTGTTTTTT
clone_size: many; j_call: TRBJ2-6; v_call: TRBV7-2; d_call: -; cdr3_aa: CASSLEASSGANVLTF; cdr3_nt: TGTGCCAGCAGCTTAGAAGCCTCCTCTGGGGCCAACGTCCTGACTTTC
clone_size: many; j_call: TRBJ1-4; v_call: TRBV28; d_call: -; cdr3_aa: CASSSPAAPNEKLFF; cdr3_nt: TGTGCCAGCAGTTCCCCCGCGGCCCCTAATGAAAAACTGTTTTTT
clone_size: many; j_call: TRBJ1-1; v_call: TRBV7-8; d_call: TRBD1; cdr3_aa: CASSLGTGRNTEAFF; cdr3_nt: TGTGCCAGCAGCTTAGGGACAGGGCGAAACACTGAAGCTTTCTTT
clone_size: many; j_call: TRBJ1-3; v_call: TRBV12-3/TRBV12-4; d_call: -; cdr3_aa: CASSPTRQASGNTIYF; cdr3_nt: TGTGCCAGCAGTCCTACTCGACAGGCCTCTGGAAACACCATATATTTT
clone_size: -; j_call: TRBJ2-5; v_call: TRBV20-1; d_call: TRBD1; cdr3_aa: CSATRTGTGTQYF; cdr3_nt: TGCAGTGCTACCCGGACAGGGACAGGGACCCAGTACTTC
clone_size: -; j_call: TRBJ1-5; v_call: TRBV19; d_call: -; cdr3_aa: CASSTGYGNQPQHF; cdr3_nt: TGTGCCAGTAGTACAGGGTACGGCAATCAGCCCCAGCATTTT
clone_size: many; j_call: TRBJ1-2; v_call: TRBV7-2; d_call: -; cdr3_aa: CASSLGSGLSDYGYTF; cdr3_nt: TGTGCCAGCAGCTTAGGCTCGGGCCTCAGCGACTATGGCTACACCTTC
clone_size: many; j_call: TRBJ2-7; v_call: TRBV7-9; d_call: -; cdr3_aa: CASSSGTVPYEQYF; cdr3_nt: TGTGCCAGCAGCTCCGGGACTGTTCCCTACGAGCAGTACTTC
clone_size: many; j_call: TRBJ2-1; v_call: TRBV7-2; d_call: -; cdr3_aa: CASSLLWTESSYNEQFF; cdr3_nt: TGTGCCAGCAGCTTACTGTGGACGGAGAGCTCCTACAATGAGCAGTTCTTC
clone_size: few; j_call: TRBJ1-1; v_call: TRBV11-3; d_call: TRBD1; cdr3_aa: CASSLAPTGVNTEAFF; cdr3_nt: TGTGCCAGCAGCTTAGCCCCTACAGGGGTGAACACTGAAGCTTTCTTT
clone_size: few; j_call: TRBJ1-2; v_call: TRBV20-1; d_call: TRBD1; cdr3_aa: CSARDLGQSDGYTF; cdr3_nt: TGCAGTGCTAGAGATCTGGGACAGTCGGATGGCTACACCTTC
clone_size: many; j_call: TRBJ2-3; v_call: TRBV19; d_call: -; cdr3_aa: CASSGGQAIGGTQYF; cdr3_nt: TGTGCCAGTAGTGGGGGGCAGGCCATTGGGGGTACGCAGTATTTT
clone_size: -; j_call: TRBJ2-2; v_call: TRBV9; d_call: TRBD2; cdr3_aa: CASSPSRAGGGELFF; cdr3_nt: TGTGCCAGCAGCCCCAGCCGAGCGGGAGGAGGGGAGCTGTTTTTT
clone_size: many; j_call: TRBJ2-2; v_call: TRBV7-8; d_call: -; cdr3_aa: CASSLYHGNTGELFF; cdr3_nt: TGTGCCAGCAGCCTCTACCACGGGAACACCGGGGAGCTGTTTTTT
clone_size: many; j_call: TRBJ2-5; v_call: TRBV7-9; d_call: TRBD1; cdr3_aa: CASSSRGPETQYF; cdr3_nt: TGTGCCAGCAGCTCCAGGGGGCCAGAGACCCAGTACTTC
clone_size: -; j_call: TRBJ1-1; v_call: TRBV20-1; d_call: -; cdr3_aa: CSGVRRVGNTEAFF; cdr3_nt: TGCAGTGGGGTGAGAAGGGTTGGGAACACTGAAGCTTTCTTT
clone_size: few; j_call: TRBJ2-7; v_call: TRBV12-3/TRBV12-4; d_call: TRBD2; cdr3_aa: CASREREGLGEQYF; cdr3_nt: TGTGCCAGCCGGGAGCGGGAGGGCCTCGGCGAGCAGTACTTC
clone_size: few; j_call: TRBJ2-1; v_call: TRBV6-2/TRBV6-3; d_call: -; cdr3_aa: CASIDPSNNEQFF; cdr3_nt: TGTGCCAGCATCGATCCCTCTAACAATGAGCAGTTCTTC
clone_size: many; j_call: TRBJ2-1; v_call: TRBV4-3; d_call: -; cdr3_aa: CASSQVSASYGEQFF; cdr3_nt: TGCGCCAGCAGCCAAGTGAGTGCTAGTTACGGTGAGCAGTTCTTC
clone_size: many; j_call: TRBJ2-5; v_call: TRBV5-1; d_call: -; cdr3_aa: CASSLAGASQFVETQYF; cdr3_nt: TGCGCCAGCAGCTTGGCAGGTGCTAGTCAGTTTGTAGAGACCCAGTACTTC
clone_size: many; j_call: TRBJ1-1; v_call: TRBV7-3; d_call: TRBD1; cdr3_aa: CASSRTGDPSKAEAFF; cdr3_nt: TGTGCCAGCAGCCGGACAGGGGACCCCAGTAAAGCTGAAGCTTTCTTT
clone_size: -; j_call: TRBJ2-1; v_call: TRBV7-9; d_call: TRBD2; cdr3_aa: CASTISGTSVHEQFF; cdr3_nt: TGTGCCAGCACCATATCCGGGACTAGCGTTCATGAGCAGTTCTTC
clone_size: many; j_call: TRBJ2-7; v_call: TRBV28; d_call: -; cdr3_aa: CASRDIGEQYF; cdr3_nt: TGTGCCAGCAGGGACATAGGCGAGCAGTACTTC
clone_size: many; j_call: TRBJ2-7; v_call: TRBV28; d_call: -; cdr3_aa: CASSLRGGKQYF; cdr3_nt: TGTGCCAGCAGTTTAAGAGGCGGGAAGCAGTACTTC
clone_size: many; j_call: TRBJ2-7; v_call: TRBV7-3; d_call: TRBD1; cdr3_aa: CASSPRTGPSYEQYF; cdr3_nt: TGTGCCAGCAGCCCTCGGACAGGTCCCTCCTACGAGCAGTACTTC
clone_size: many; j_call: TRBJ2-2; v_call: TRBV14; d_call: TRBD2; cdr3_aa: CASSTTAGVTGELFF; cdr3_nt: TGTGCCAGCAGCACAACAGCGGGAGTCACCGGGGAGCTGTTTTTT
clone_size: -; j_call: TRBJ2-3; v_call: TRBV29-1; d_call: TRBD2; cdr3_aa: CSVAGTSGTDTQYF; cdr3_nt: TGCAGCGTGGCCGGGACTAGCGGCACAGATACGCAGTATTTT
clone_size: -; j_call: TRBJ2-5; v_call: TRBV7-9; d_call: TRBD1; cdr3_aa: CASSLEGTVQETQYF; cdr3_nt: TGTGCCAGCAGCTTAGAAGGGACAGTTCAAGAGACCCAGTACTTC
clone_size: many; j_call: TRBJ2-6; v_call: TRBV24-1; d_call: -; cdr3_aa: CATSDGGSTGTGANVLTF; cdr3_nt: TGTGCCACCAGTGATGGGGGGTCGACAGGGACTGGGGCCAACGTCCTGACTTTC
clone_size: few; j_call: TRBJ1-1; v_call: TRBV28; d_call: TRBD1; cdr3_aa: CASSPPFTGGTEAFF; cdr3_nt: TGTGCCAGCAGCCCCCCGTTTACAGGGGGCACTGAAGCTTTCTTT
clone_size: -; j_call: TRBJ2-3; v_call: TRBV30; d_call: -; cdr3_aa: CAWTGVTDTQYF; cdr3_nt: TGTGCCTGGACAGGAGTGACAGATACGCAGTATTTT
clone_size: many; j_call: TRBJ2-7; v_call: TRBV6-5; d_call: -; cdr3_aa: CASSYDGGRGYEQYF; cdr3_nt: TGTGCCAGCAGTTACGACGGGGGCAGGGGCTACGAGCAGTACTTC
clone_size: many; j_call: TRBJ1-2; v_call: TRBV7-2; d_call: -; cdr3_aa: CASSLEFDSPYGYTF; cdr3_nt: TGTGCCAGCAGCTTAGAGTTCGACAGCCCCTATGGCTACACCTTC
clone_size: many; j_call: TRBJ2-7; v_call: TRBV28; d_call: -; cdr3_aa: CASSFLRASSYEQYF; cdr3_nt: TGTGCCAGCAGTTTTCTTAGGGCCAGCTCCTACGAGCAGTACTTC
clone_size: many; j_call: TRBJ1-5; v_call: TRBV20-1; d_call: -; cdr3_aa: CSARKGTSGNQPQHF; cdr3_nt: TGCAGTGCTAGGAAAGGGACAAGCGGCAATCAGCCCCAGCATTTT
clone_size: many; j_call: TRBJ2-2; v_call: TRBV7-3; d_call: TRBD2; cdr3_aa: CASSLNGRATGELFF; cdr3_nt: TGTGCCAGCAGCTTAAACGGGAGGGCCACCGGGGAGCTGTTTTTT
clone_size: -; j_call: TRBJ2-6; v_call: TRBV29-1; d_call: -; cdr3_aa: CSVAESGANVLTF; cdr3_nt: TGCAGCGTTGCCGAGTCTGGGGCCAACGTCCTGACTTTC
clone_size: once; j_call: TRBJ1-3; v_call: TRBV12-3/TRBV12-4; d_call: TRBD1; cdr3_aa: CASSFYTGGHGNTIYF; cdr3_nt: TGTGCCAGCAGTTTCTATACAGGGGGCCACGGAAACACCATATATTTT
clone_size: many; j_call: TRBJ2-3; v_call: TRBV5-4; d_call: -; cdr3_aa: CASSTGTDGDTDTQYF; cdr3_nt: TGTGCCAGCAGCACGGGGACCGACGGGGACACAGATACGCAGTATTTT
clone_size: few; j_call: TRBJ2-5; v_call: TRBV25-1; d_call: -; cdr3_aa: CASGNPGRQETQYF; cdr3_nt: TGTGCCAGCGGAAACCCGGGTCGCCAAGAGACCCAGTACTTC
clone_size: -; j_call: TRBJ1-1; v_call: TRBV9; d_call: -; cdr3_aa: CASSSTGTANTEAFF; cdr3_nt: TGTGCCAGCAGCTCGACCGGGACGGCGAACACTGAAGCTTTCTTT
clone_size: many; j_call: TRBJ2-6; v_call: TRBV19; d_call: -; cdr3_aa: CASSIEPPAGTGANVLTF; cdr3_nt: TGTGCCAGTAGTATAGAGCCCCCCGCAGGGACTGGGGCCAACGTCCTGACTTTC
clone_size: few; j_call: TRBJ2-7; v_call: TRBV12-5; d_call: -; cdr3_aa: CASGSQRAGREQYF; cdr3_nt: TGTGCTAGTGGTTCACAACGGGCGGGCCGCGAGCAGTACTTC
clone_size: -; j_call: TRBJ2-5; v_call: TRBV7-2; d_call: -; cdr3_aa: CASSLPQGRETQYF; cdr3_nt: TGTGCCAGCAGCTTACCCCAGGGGCGAGAGACCCAGTACTTC
clone_size: many; j_call: TRBJ1-2; v_call: TRBV12-3/TRBV12-4; d_call: -; cdr3_aa: CASRPGTPGRGGYTF; cdr3_nt: TGTGCCAGCAGACCCGGGACACCCGGAAGGGGGGGCTACACCTTC
clone_size: few; j_call: TRBJ2-3; v_call: TRBV14; d_call: -; cdr3_aa: CASSQDWDTQYF; cdr3_nt: TGTGCCAGCAGCCAAGATTGGGATACGCAGTATTTT
clone_size: -; j_call: TRBJ1-5; v_call: TRBV19; d_call: -; cdr3_aa: CASRLGGQPQHF; cdr3_nt: TGTGCCAGTAGATTAGGGGGACAGCCCCAGCATTTT
clone_size: -; j_call: TRBJ1-2; v_call: TRBV3-1; d_call: -; cdr3_aa: CASSHFDSNYGYTF; cdr3_nt: TGTGCCAGCAGCCACTTTGACAGCAACTATGGCTACACCTTC
clone_size: many; j_call: TRBJ2-1; v_call: TRBV20-1; d_call: TRBD2; cdr3_aa: CSARDATSGGIPGYNEQFF; cdr3_nt: TGCAGTGCTAGAGACGCTACTAGCGGGGGGATCCCTGGGTACAATGAGCAGTTCTTC
clone_size: many; j_call: TRBJ2-3; v_call: TRBV28; d_call: TRBD1; cdr3_aa: CASNPQTGGADTQYF; cdr3_nt: TGTGCCAGCAATCCCCAGACAGGGGGGGCAGATACGCAGTATTTT
clone_size: -; j_call: TRBJ2-1; v_call: TRBV19; d_call: -; cdr3_aa: CASSIGEQGEQFF; cdr3_nt: TGTGCCAGTAGTATAGGGGAGCAGGGGGAGCAGTTCTTC
clone_size: -; j_call: TRBJ1-2; v_call: TRBV12-3/TRBV12-4; d_call: -; cdr3_aa: CASSPTGGQRNYGYTF; cdr3_nt: TGTGCCAGCAGCCCAACGGGTGGACAGAGAAACTATGGCTACACCTTC
clone_size: -; j_call: TRBJ2-7; v_call: TRBV29-1; d_call: -; cdr3_aa: CSAKDRVTDEQYF; cdr3_nt: TGCAGCGCCAAGGATCGCGTCACGGACGAGCAGTACTTC
clone_size: many; j_call: TRBJ2-1; v_call: TRBV6-2/TRBV6-3; d_call: -; cdr3_aa: CASSLSQGGIMQFF; cdr3_nt: TGTGCCAGCAGTTTATCACAGGGAGGGATAATGCAGTTCTTC